This TCR beta chain was found in a study of naive and memory T cell subsets (dated by TCRdb to 2017 to 2019). General notes on the study: The study applied an open-source, UMI-based TCR alpha and beta sequencing pipeline to sorted naive and memory peripheral blood T cell subsets. Complete agreement was observed between the functional CMV T cell responses and the IgG serology results. RNA was DNase-treated and reverse transcribed with TCR constant-region primers, mostly using SuperScript III.

Study-wide conclusions, independent of this receptor: The repertoire findings for the naive and memory subsets could not be validated against a ground truth because none was available. After error correction, over 90% of naive TCR sequences appeared only once, giving much steeper abundance distributions than memory subsets. In both CD4 and CD8 cells, going from naive through CM, EM and EMRA, the Gini index went up while Shannon and inverse Simpson diversity went down. A few larger clonotypes were present in naive repertoires, especially CD8 naive repertoires, and these clonotypes were possibly memory cells re-expressing CD45RA. RNA-based TCR counts may be affected by expression changes linked to T cell activation and differentiation. TCR abundance followed a power law whose exponent differed between naive and memory subsets but was consistent across the three individuals. Single alpha or beta chain sequences, rather than paired alpha/beta receptors, were used to define clonotypes.

About this clonotype: What antigen it recognizes has not been identified. No clone much larger than this one lies a single base away; base qualities are absent.

Libraries came from UMI-ligation and nested PCR. The beta constant-region primer was an equimolar mix of two oligonucleotides covering both TRBC1 and TRBC2. Four rounds of PCR were used to amplify ligated cDNA, with nested alpha and beta constant-region primers being used together with the SP2 primer. A single-stranded oligonucleotide carrying the SP2 primer and a 12-nucleotide UMI was ligated to the 3' end of the cDNA by T4 RNA ligase 1. The ligation reaction was incubated at 16°C for about 20-24 hours. To avoid over-amplification, PCR2 was usually performed as a SYBR Green qPCR and halted once a predetermined threshold was reached. Agencourt AMPure XP magnetic beads were used for all purifications after the first. Libraries were quantified by Qubit and checked on a TapeStation, with a main peak expected near 650 bp. The pooled libraries were sequenced on an Illumina MiSeq using v2 2x251 paired-end kits, which usually yielded 1-2 million reads per sample. Libraries were pooled at around 3.8 nM per sample, and roughly 4.5-7.5% PhiX was added to improve cluster recognition. As for the authors' bioinformatics: Using tag matching that tolerated one base-pair mismatch, Decombinator assigned V and J genes to FASTQ reads that had been processed by Demultiplexor. Collapsinator relied on UMIs to fix sequencing errors as well as frequency errors caused by PCR heterogeneity. TCRs were translated and CDR3s were extracted from the conserved cysteine to the FGXG phenylalanine by CDR3Translator, with non-productive sequences being flagged. Gini, Shannon entropy and inverse Simpson indices were calculated on repertoires subsampled to equal numbers of UMI-defined TCRs. Clonotype abundance distributions were fitted to a power law by maximum likelihood within the linear range. For one naive CD8 sample, the pipeline and MIGEC produced similar UMI counts, unique TCR numbers and clonal distributions. One analysis removed from the naive repertoire any naive TCRs that were also present in any memory subset from the same donor. The repertoires were searched for about 7,300 CMV-associated CDR3 sequences that had been compiled from VDJdb and a published dataset. TCRdb ran its own pipeline on the public reads, namely fastp trimming at Q25 and MiXCR clone calling, and kept in-frame beta chains. Each CDR3 protein appears once, grouped with its most common genes and DNA. None of the V and J calls come from the authors' own analysis; TCRdb made them. The sample table contains more than 120,000 distinct CDR3 sequences; only one count was recorded for 15% to 25% of them. The ten largest clones add up to about 0.57% of the sample.

Based on the germline V gene (reference sequence), the CDR1 and CDR2 sequences are DFQATT and SNEGSKA. V has 1 base trimmed and J has 1 base trimmed; junction bases matching no gene number 6. CDR3 length: 16 amino acids, cysteine to phenylalanine. The retained sequence is limited to the CDR3, 48 bases, with the frame set at the first base. Separate amplification of TCR alpha and beta chain libraries was performed from the second PCR step onward. The CMV status of each donor was determined by measuring IFNgamma production from CD4+ T cells after fresh PBMCs had been stimulated overnight with CMV viral lysate. Using Miltenyi beads, CD4 T cells were first positively selected, and CD8 T cells were then positively selected from the CD4-negative fraction. Cells stained for CD3, CD4, CD8, CD45RA, CD27 and a live/dead dye were sorted on a BD Aria II into four subsets by CD45RA and CD27. Blood was obtained from a few healthy volunteers, and the blood from each volunteer was fractionated into CD4 and CD8 T cells and subsequently into four differentiation subsets. Roughly 120 ml of peripheral blood was collected from each donor, and PBMC were isolated from the blood using Ficoll-Paque PLUS density-gradient centrifugation. Sorted cells were lysed in RLT buffer, after which RNA was extracted using a Qiagen RNeasy kit and stored at -80 degrees C.

The chain was built from TRBV20-1 and TRBJ1-5, with TRBD1 identical over 8 junction bases. The TCR comes from a human donor in good health. The specimen sequenced was naive CD8+ T cells from blood. The cell subset or site label for this specimen denotes: naive T cells, CD45RA high CD27+. The CDR3 reads CSARAEGTGSNQPQHF. The sequenced DNA: TGCAGTGCTAGAGCCGAGGGGACAGGAAGCAATCAGCCCCAGCATTTT.